This T cell receptor (beta chain) comes out of a study of monozygotic twins with inflammatory bowel disease. CDR1 is LGHDT, CDR2 YNNKEL, per germline (reference sequence). The CDR3 has 12 residues. TCRdb reprocessed the 5' RACE reads; each CDR3 protein has one entry and no DNA is given. In all, the sample yields 150,000 to 200,000 distinct CDR3 sequences. The sequenced material came from blood. This receptor was taken from a human donor with ulcerative colitis or Crohn's disease, or a healthy co-twin of an affected twin (not recorded which). The chain carries TRBV3-1 and TRBJ1-1; without DNA, the TCRdb call of TRBD1 cannot be checked. The CDR3 is CASRDSLNEAFF.